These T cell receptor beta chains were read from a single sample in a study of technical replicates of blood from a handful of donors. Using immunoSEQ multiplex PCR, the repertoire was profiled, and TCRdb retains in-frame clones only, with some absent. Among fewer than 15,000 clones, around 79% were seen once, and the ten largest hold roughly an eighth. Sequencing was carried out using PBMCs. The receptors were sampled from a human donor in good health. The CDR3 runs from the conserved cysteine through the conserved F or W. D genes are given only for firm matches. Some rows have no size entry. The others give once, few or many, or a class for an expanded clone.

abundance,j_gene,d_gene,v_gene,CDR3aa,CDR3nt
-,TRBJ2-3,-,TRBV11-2,CASSTRSTSSTDTQYF,TGTGCCAGCAGCACCCGTTCGACTTCTAGCACAGATACGCAGTATTTT
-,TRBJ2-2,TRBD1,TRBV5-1,CASSAYGTGTFGELFF,TGCGCCAGCAGCGCATACGGGACAGGGACTTTCGGGGAGCTGTTTTTT
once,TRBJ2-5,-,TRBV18,CASSMYQETQYF,TGTGCCAGCTCCATGTACCAAGAGACCCAGTACTTC
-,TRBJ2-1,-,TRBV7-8,CASSLLLGSRDEQFF,TGTGCCAGCAGCTTACTTCTTGGTTCTCGGGATGAGCAGTTCTTC
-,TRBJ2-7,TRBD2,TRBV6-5,CASSPGLVVEQYF,TGTGCCAGCAGCCCTGGACTAGTAGTCGAGCAGTACTTC
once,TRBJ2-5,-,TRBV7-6,CASSLAGGQETQYF,TGTGCCAGCAGCCTCGCCGGGGGTCAAGAGACCCAGTACTTC
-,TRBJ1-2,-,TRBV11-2,CASSLGGYGYTF,TGTGCCAGCAGCCTAGGCGGTTATGGCTACACCTTC
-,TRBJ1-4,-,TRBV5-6,CASSLMGASEKLFF,TGTGCCAGCAGCTTGATGGGGGCAAGTGAAAAACTGTTTTTT
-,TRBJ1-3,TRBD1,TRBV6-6,CASSRTGGEGNTIYF,TGTGCCAGCAGTCGGACAGGCGGGGAAGGAAACACCATATATTTT
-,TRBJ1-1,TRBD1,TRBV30,CAWSVQGGGVAFF,TGTGCCTGGAGTGTACAAGGGGGCGGAGTAGCTTTCTTT
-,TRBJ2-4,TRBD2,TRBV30,CAWGWREGLENIQYF,TGTGCCTGGGGCTGGCGGGAGGGCCTCGAAAACATTCAGTACTTC
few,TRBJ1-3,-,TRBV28,CAAWGGPLSGNTIYF,TGTGCCGCCTGGGGGGGACCCCTCTCTGGAAACACCATATATTTT
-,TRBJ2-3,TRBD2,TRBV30,CASRGGLAGFDTQYF,TGTGCCTCGAGGGGCGGACTAGCGGGATTCGATACGCAGTATTTT
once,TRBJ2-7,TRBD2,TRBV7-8,CASSYSGRAGYEQYF,TGTGCCAGCAGCTATAGCGGGAGGGCCGGGTACGAGCAGTACTTC
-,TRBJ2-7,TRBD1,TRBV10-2,CASSDEGQGVHEQYF,TGCGCCAGCAGTGATGAAGGACAGGGGGTCCACGAGCAGTACTTC
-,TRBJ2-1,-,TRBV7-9,CASHPVALDRNEQFF,TGTGCCAGCCACCCGGTGGCGTTAGACAGGAATGAGCAGTTCTTC
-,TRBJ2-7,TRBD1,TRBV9,CASSEGQGRVGPQYF,TGTGCCAGCAGCGAGGGACAGGGGCGAGTCGGACCGCAGTACTTC
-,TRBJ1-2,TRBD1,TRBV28,CASRSGQDQEGYTF,TGTGCCAGCAGATCGGGACAGGACCAGGAGGGCTACACCTTC
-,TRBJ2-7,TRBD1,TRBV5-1,CASSPGQGAFYEQYF,TGCGCCAGCAGCCCGGGACAGGGGGCTTTTTACGAGCAGTACTTC
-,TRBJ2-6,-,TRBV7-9,CASSLAVTTSSGANVLTF,TGTGCCAGCAGCTTAGCGGTCACCACGAGCTCTGGGGCCAACGTCCTGACTTTC
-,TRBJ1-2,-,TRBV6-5,CASSSGEGSGYGYTF,TGTGCCAGCAGTTCGGGAGAGGGGTCTGGCTATGGCTACACCTTC
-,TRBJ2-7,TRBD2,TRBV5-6,CASSLGGLAGNEQYF,TGTGCCAGCAGCTTGGGTGGACTAGCGGGAAATGAGCAGTACTTC
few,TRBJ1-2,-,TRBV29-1,CSVVQSPSGNGYTF,TGCAGCGTTGTTCAGAGCCCTTCCGGGAATGGCTACACCTTC
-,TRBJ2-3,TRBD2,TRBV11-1,CASTRTSGTDTQYF,TGTGCCAGCACCCGGACTAGCGGGACAGATACGCAGTATTTT
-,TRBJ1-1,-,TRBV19,CASSLVQGNTEAFF,TGTGCCAGTAGTCTCGTACAGGGGAACACTGAAGCTTTCTTT
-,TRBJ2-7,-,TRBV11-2,CASSFGDNSYEQYF,TGTGCCAGCAGCTTCGGGGACAACTCCTACGAGCAGTACTTC
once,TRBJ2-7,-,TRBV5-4,CASSQTGISSYEQYF,TGTGCCAGCAGCCAAACAGGGATCAGCTCCTACGAGCAGTACTTC
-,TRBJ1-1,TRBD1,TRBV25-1,CASSELQGARTEAFF,TGTGCCAGCAGTGAATTGCAGGGGGCGAGAACTGAAGCTTTCTTT
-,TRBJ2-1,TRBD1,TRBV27,CASRLAGQGNEQFF,TGTGCCAGCAGGTTAGCGGGACAGGGGAATGAGCAGTTCTTC
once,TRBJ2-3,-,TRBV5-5,CASSLGQFTDTQYF,TGTGCCAGCAGCTTGGGACAGTTCACAGATACGCAGTATTTT